The present T cell receptor beta chain was sequenced within a study of blood T cells in healthy people across ages. Points on this clonotype: Its antigen is as yet unknown.

The CDR3 contains 13 residues. Germline CDR1 MDHEN, CDR2 SYDVKM. Trimming cost V 7 bases and J 7 bases, with 14 bases left between them. A J-beta primer mix and a sample-barcoded 5' primer were used in a second PCR of roughly 7 to 12 cycles. TCRdb analysed the 5' RACE reads with MiXCR anew, one entry per CDR3 protein. Of some 900,000 distinct CDR3 sequences detected, 45% to 50% appear once; the ten largest clones hold around 15%. General study points: Estimates based on one million T cells were treated as lower bounds.

Sequencing input: blood. The chain carries TRBV28 and TRBJ1-5; D call uncertain. The sequence came from a man aged 25 to 40 in good health. CDR3 sequence reads: CASTTGVGQPQHF. The CDR3 bases are TGTGCCAGCACCACGGGCGTGGGGCAGCCCCAGCATTTT.